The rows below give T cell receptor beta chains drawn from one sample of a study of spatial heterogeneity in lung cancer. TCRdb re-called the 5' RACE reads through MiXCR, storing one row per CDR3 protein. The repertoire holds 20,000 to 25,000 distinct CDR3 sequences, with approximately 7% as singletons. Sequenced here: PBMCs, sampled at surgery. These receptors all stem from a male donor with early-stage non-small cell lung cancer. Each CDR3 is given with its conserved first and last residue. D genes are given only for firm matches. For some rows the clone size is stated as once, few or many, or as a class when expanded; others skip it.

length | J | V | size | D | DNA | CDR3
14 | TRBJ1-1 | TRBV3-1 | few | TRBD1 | TGTGCCAGCAGCCACAGGGGGCTGGGCACTGAAGCTTTCTTT | CASSHRGLGTEAFF
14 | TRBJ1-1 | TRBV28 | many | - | TGTGCCAGCAGTTTGGGGGGTGGAAGGACTGAAGCTTTCTTT | CASSLGGGRTEAFF
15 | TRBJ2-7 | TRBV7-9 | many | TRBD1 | TGTGCCAGCAGCGACTGGACAGGGGCCCAGTGCGAGCAGTACTTC | CASSDWTGAQCEQYF
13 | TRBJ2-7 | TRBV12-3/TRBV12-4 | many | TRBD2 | TGTGCCAGCAGCGGGACTAGCGGCTACGAGCAGTACTTC | CASSGTSGYEQYF
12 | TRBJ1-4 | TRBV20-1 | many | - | TGCAGTGCTAGCTCGGGCGGTGAAAAACTGTTTTTT | CSASSGGEKLFF
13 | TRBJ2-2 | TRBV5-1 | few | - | TGCGCCAGCAGGGCGGAGTGGGCCGGGGAGCTGTTTTTT | CASRAEWAGELFF
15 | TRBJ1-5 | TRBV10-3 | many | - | TGTGCCATCAGTGAGCAGGTCCCTAGCAATCAGCCCCAGCATTTT | CAISEQVPSNQPQHF
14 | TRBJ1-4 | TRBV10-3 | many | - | TGTGCCATCAGTGAAGGGCAGGGTAAAGAAAAACTGTTTTTT | CAISEGQGKEKLFF
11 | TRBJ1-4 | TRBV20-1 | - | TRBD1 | TGCAGTGCTAGGGGACAGAAAAAACTGTTTTTT | CSARGQKKLFF
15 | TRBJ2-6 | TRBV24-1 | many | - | TGTGCCACCAGTGATTTGTCAAGTGGGGCCAACGTCCTGACTTTC | CATSDLSSGANVLTF
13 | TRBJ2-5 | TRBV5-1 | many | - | TGCGCCAGCAGGAACCAGGGACGGGAGACCCAGTACTTC | CASRNQGRETQYF
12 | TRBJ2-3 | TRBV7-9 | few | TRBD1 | TGTGCCAGCAGCTCGACAGGGTATACGCAGTATTTT | CASSSTGYTQYF
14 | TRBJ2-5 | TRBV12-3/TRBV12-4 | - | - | TGTGCCAGCAGCCTAAACGGGGGCCAGGAGACCCAGTACTTC | CASSLNGGQETQYF
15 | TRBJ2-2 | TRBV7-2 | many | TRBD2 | TGTGCCAGCAGCTCAACGGGGGGGACCACCGGGGAGCTGTTTTTT | CASSSTGGTTGELFF
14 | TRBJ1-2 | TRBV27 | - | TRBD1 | TGTGCCAGCAGAGGACAGGGATCTGCACTTGGCTACACCTTC | CASRGQGSALGYTF
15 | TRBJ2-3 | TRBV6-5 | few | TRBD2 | TGTGCCAGCAGCTATCTTAGCGGGAGGTCAGATACGCAGTATTTT | CASSYLSGRSDTQYF
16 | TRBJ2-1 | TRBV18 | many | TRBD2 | TGTGCCAGCTCACCTTCGACTAGCGGGAGCTACAATGAGCAGTTCTTC | CASSPSTSGSYNEQFF
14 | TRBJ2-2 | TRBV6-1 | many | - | TGTGCCAGCAGTGAAGGGAAATACACCGGGGAGCTGTTTTTT | CASSEGKYTGELFF
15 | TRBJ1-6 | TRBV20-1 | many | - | TGCAGTGCTAGTAGGGCAGGGTTCAGGAATTCACCCCTCCACTTT | CSASRAGFRNSPLHF
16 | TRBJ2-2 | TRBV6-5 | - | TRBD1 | TGTGTCAGCAAGACGGGACAGGGGATGAACACCGGGGAGCTGTTTTTT | CVSKTGQGMNTGELFF
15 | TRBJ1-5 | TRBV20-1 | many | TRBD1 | TGCAGTGCGATTAAGGGACAGGGGAGCAATCAGCCCCAGCATTTT | CSAIKGQGSNQPQHF
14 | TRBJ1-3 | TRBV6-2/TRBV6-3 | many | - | TGTGCCAGCACCCCCCGGGCCGATGGAAACCGTCCTTATTTT | CASTPRADGNRPYF
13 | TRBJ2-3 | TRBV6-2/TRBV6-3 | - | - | TGTGCCAGCTTGCCCCTAGGCACAGATACGCAGTATTTT | CASLPLGTDTQYF
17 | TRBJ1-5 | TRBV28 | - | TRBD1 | TGTGCCAGCACCGACCTCCCGGGACAGGTCGTCGGCCAGCCCCAGCATTTT | CASTDLPGQVVGQPQHF
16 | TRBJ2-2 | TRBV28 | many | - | TGTGCCAGCAGCTACCCCCGGCCCGTGGGCACCGGGGAGCTGTTTTTT | CASSYPRPVGTGELFF
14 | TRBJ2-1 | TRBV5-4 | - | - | TGTGCCAGCAGCTTGGACAGGGCCTACAATGAGCAGTTCTTC | CASSLDRAYNEQFF
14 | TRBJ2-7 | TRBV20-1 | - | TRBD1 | TGCAGTGCTAAGGATCTTGGACAGGGCCACGAGCAGTACTTC | CSAKDLGQGHEQYF
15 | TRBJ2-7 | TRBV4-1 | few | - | TGCGCCAGCAGCCAAGAGAAGGGAAGGGCCTACGAGCAGTACTTC | CASSQEKGRAYEQYF
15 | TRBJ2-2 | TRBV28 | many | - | TGTGCCAGCAGTTTACCCGGCCTGAACACCGGGGAGCTGTTTTTT | CASSLPGLNTGELFF
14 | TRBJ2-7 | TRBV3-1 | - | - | TGTGCCAGCAGCCAAGTTGGTGAATCCTACGAGCAGTACTTC | CASSQVGESYEQYF
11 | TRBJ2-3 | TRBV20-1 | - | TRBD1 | TGCAGTGCTACAGGGGGATCTACGCAGTATTTT | CSATGGSTQYF
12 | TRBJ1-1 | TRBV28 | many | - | TGTGCCAGCAGCAGTCCTACGACTGAAGCTTTCTTT | CASSSPTTEAFF
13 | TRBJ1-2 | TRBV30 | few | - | TGTGCCTGGAGTGAGGGCAGGGGTAATGGCTACACCTTC | CAWSEGRGNGYTF
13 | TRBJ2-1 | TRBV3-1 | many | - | TGTGCCTGCCATGGGCAGGGTGACAATGAGCAGTTCTTC | CACHGQGDNEQFF
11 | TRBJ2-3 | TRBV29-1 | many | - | TGCAGCGTTGAATGGGCAGATACGCAGTATTTT | CSVEWADTQYF
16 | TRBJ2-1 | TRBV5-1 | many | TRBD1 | TGCGCCAGCAGCCCGGGGGTGGGACAGGGTCAGGATGAGCAGTTCTTC | CASSPGVGQGQDEQFF
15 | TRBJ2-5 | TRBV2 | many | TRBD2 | TGTGCCAGCAGTGAAGGACTAGCGGGAGTCGAGACCCAGTACTTC | CASSEGLAGVETQYF
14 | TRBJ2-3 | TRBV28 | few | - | TGTGCCAGCAGTTTCCCCATTACGCAGATGACGCAGTATTTT | CASSFPITQMTQYF
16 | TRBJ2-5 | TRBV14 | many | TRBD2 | TGTGCCAGCAGCCAAGATCGGCTAGCGGGGGTAGAGACCCAGTACTTC | CASSQDRLAGVETQYF
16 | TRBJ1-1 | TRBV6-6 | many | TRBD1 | TGTGCCAGCAGTTACGGGGGACAGGGATTGGACACTGAAGCTTTCTTT | CASSYGGQGLDTEAFF
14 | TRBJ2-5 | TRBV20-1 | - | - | TGCAGTGCTGGGACCGGGACGGTTCAGGTGACCCAGTACTTC | CSAGTGTVQVTQYF
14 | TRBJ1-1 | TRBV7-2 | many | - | TGTGCCAGCAGCTTACGTAGGAGGGACACTGAAGCTTTCTTT | CASSLRRRDTEAFF
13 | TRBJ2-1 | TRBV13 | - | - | TGTGCCAGCAGCTTATTGGGGCTGCATGAGCAGTTCTTC | CASSLLGLHEQFF
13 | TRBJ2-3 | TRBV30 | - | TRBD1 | TGTGCCGGTAACAGGGGATGGGGGGATACGCAGTATTTT | CAGNRGWGDTQYF
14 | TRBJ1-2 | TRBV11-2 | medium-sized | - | TGTGCCAGCAGCCTGGGACATTCTAACTATGGCTACACCTTC | CASSLGHSNYGYTF
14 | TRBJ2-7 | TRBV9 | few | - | TGTGCCAGCAGCGTAGAGGGCGACTCCTACGAGCAGTACTTC | CASSVEGDSYEQYF
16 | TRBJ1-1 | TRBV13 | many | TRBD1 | TGTGCCAGCAGCTCCGGGACAGGGGGGTTGAACACTGAAGCTTTCTTT | CASSSGTGGLNTEAFF
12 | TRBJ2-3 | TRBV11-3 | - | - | TGTGCCAGCAGCGGGTCCGCAGATACGCAGTATTTT | CASSGSADTQYF
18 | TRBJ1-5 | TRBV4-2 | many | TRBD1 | TGTGCCAGCAGCCAAGCCCGAACGGCCGGGACAGTTAATCAGCCCCAGCATTTT | CASSQARTAGTVNQPQHF
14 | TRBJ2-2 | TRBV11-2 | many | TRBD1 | TGTGCCAGCAGCTCGGACAGGGCTGGCGGGGAGCTGTTTTTT | CASSSDRAGGELFF
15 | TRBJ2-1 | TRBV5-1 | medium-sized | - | TGCGCCAGCAGCTTGGCGGGAGAGAGCTACAATGAGCAGTTCTTC | CASSLAGESYNEQFF
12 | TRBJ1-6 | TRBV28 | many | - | TGTGCCACATCCTTACTGAATTCACCCCTCCACTTT | CATSLLNSPLHF
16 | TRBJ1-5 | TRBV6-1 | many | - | TGTGCCAGCATTTCCGACAGCCGCTATAGCAATCAGCCCCAGCATTTT | CASISDSRYSNQPQHF
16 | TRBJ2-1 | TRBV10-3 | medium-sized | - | TGTGCCATCAGTGAGTCGCAGGGCCTGATCGGCAATGAGCAGTTCTTC | CAISESQGLIGNEQFF
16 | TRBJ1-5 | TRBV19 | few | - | TGTGCCAGTGGATGGGGACCGTACAGGGCCGATCAGCCCCAGCATTTT | CASGWGPYRADQPQHF
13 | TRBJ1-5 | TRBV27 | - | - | TGTGCCAGCAGTTTCTCAGGATACCAGCCCCAGCATTTT | CASSFSGYQPQHF
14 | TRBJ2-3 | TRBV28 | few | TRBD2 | TGTGCCAGCAGCCGGACTAGCGGGGGGCCGATACCGGGGTTT | CASSRTSGGPIPGF